This TCR beta chain was retrieved from a study of blood T cell repertoires in COVID-19. Clones were sequenced by immunoSEQ multiplex PCR, and TCRdb holds only the in-frame ones, with some missing. This table holds 180,000 or so clones, 89% found once. The count of this clone is one. Sequenced material: PBMCs or T cells enriched from blood (not recorded which). This receptor was obtained from a woman aged 18-30 years who had recovered from COVID-19.

This chain's CDR3 is CASSHRGANTGELFF. The DNA of the CDR3 is TGTGCCAGCAGCCACAGGGGGGCGAACACCGGGGAGCTGTTTTTT. V gene TRBV7-9 combines with J gene TRBJ2-2; 8 bases fit TRBD1. The CDR3 spans 15 residues. Germline CDR1 SEHNR, CDR2 FQNEAQ (reference sequence). V lost 5 bases to trimming and J lost 0 bases; unmatched junction nucleotides: 2.